A single sample is the source of the 3 T cell receptor beta chains below, sequenced in a study of human T cells and chemical hapten exposure. The time point here: pre-sensitization, week 0. Treatment meaning: therapeutic diphenylcyclopropenone sensitization with weekly scalp DPC. Extraction yielded total RNA from whole blood (unfractionated). TCRdb independently ran MiXCR on the RACE reads; one entry per CDR3 protein. The sample includes 35,000 to 45,000 distinct CDR3 sequences, 12% of them seen just once. The material was whole blood, obtained in connection with sensitization to the hapten diphenylcyclopropenone (DPC). The source is a woman between 40 and 50 years old with alopecia areata. Some clones in this sample may be carry-over from other donors' samples.

Sample share makes this clonotype medium-sized. The V call is TRBV9, the J call TRBJ2-2; 7 bases fit TRBD1. This CDR3 spans 16 amino acids. The ends lost 3 bases at V and 3 bases at J; junction bases unmatched: 8. Looked up from germline, CDR1 is SGDLS and CDR2 is YYNGEE. DNA of the CDR3: TGTGCCAGCAGCGAACGACAGGGCCTGGACACCGGGGAGCTGTTTTTT. It is translated as CASSERQGLDTGELFF.

This clonotype has a count of ten or more. The CDR3 sequence is CSARDIQNEKLFF. The CDR3 coding sequence is TGCAGTGCTAGAGATATTCAAAATGAAAAACTGTTTTTT. The chain carries TRBV20-1 and TRBJ1-4; D uncertain. The CDR3 totals 13 residues. Trimming cost V 0 bases and J 5 bases, with 7 bases left between them. The germline gives CDR1 DFQATT, CDR2 SNEGSKA (reference sequence).

The CDR3 spells CASSPPQAHTGELFF. CDR3 nucleotides: TGTGCCAGCAGTCCACCCCAGGCTCACACCGGGGAGCTGTTTTTT. This chain joins TRBV28 and TRBJ2-2; no clear D gene. This CDR3 is 15 amino acids long. CDR1 and CDR2 from the germline V gene are MDHEN and SYDVKM. V lost 5 bases, J lost 3 bases, and 13 bases lay in between.